This passage covers 16 T cell receptor beta chains from one sample sequenced in a study of T-cell memory formation after mild COVID-19. TCRdb recomputed calls from the 5' RACE reads with MiXCR, one row per CDR3 protein. The sample contains about 320,000 distinct CDR3 sequences, 13% to 15% of which appear only once. The sequenced sample was PBMCs or a T cell subset sorted from them (not recorded which). These receptors came from a man in his late teens or twenties who had mild COVID-19 (a few samples of this study predate the infection). Cell type and time point are not known.

In its sample, this clonotype was seen a few times. This rearrangement joins TRBV19 to TRBJ1-2; D is ambiguous. CDR1 and CDR2 (germline): LNHDA, SQIVND (reference sequence). This CDR3 region has 14 residues. Trimming left V 3 bases short and J 0 bases short, with 8 bases between. The DNA for the CDR3 is TGTGCCAGTAGTATTACACATACTAACTATGGCTACACCTTC. It encodes CASSITHTNYGYTF.

This chain uses TRBV7-8 with TRBJ1-2; D gene ambiguous. The CDR3 is made up of 14 amino acids. Deletions cut 1 base from V and 11 bases from J, with 17 bases between. Germline loops: CDR1 SGHVS, CDR2 FQNEAQ. Here the CDR3 DNA reads TGTGCCAGCAGCTTAGAGGGCAGGCTTTTAGTTTACACCTTC. It specifies CASSLEGRLLVYTF.

V is TRBV6-1 and J is TRBJ2-5; TRBD2 agrees at 14 bases. Germline CDR1 reads MNHNS; CDR2 reads SASEGT. This CDR3 has 16 amino acids. Germline trimming cut 4 bases from V and 5 bases from J; bases unmatched to any gene: 6. CDR3 coding DNA: TGTGCCAGCAGTGGGACTAGCGGGGGGCCGTGGGAGACCCAGTACTTC. This translates into CASSGTSGGPWETQYF.

This clonotype was observed a few times. The chain recombines TRBV4-1 with TRBJ1-2; D perhaps matches TRBD1 (5 bases). CDR1 is MGHRA, CDR2 YSYEKL, per germline. The length of the CDR3 is 15 residues. V lost 0 bases, J lost 4 bases, and 12 bases lay in between. CDR3 in DNA: TGCGCCAGCAGCCAAGAAAATTCAGGGTCCTATGGCTACACCTTC. This encodes CASSQENSGSYGYTF.

The rearrangement joins TRBV6-6 to TRBJ1-1; TRBD1 might be the D (5 bases). Trimming shortened V by 2 bases and J by 11 bases, and 24 bases separated the two germline ends. Germline V gives CDR1 MNHNY, CDR2 SVGAGI (reference sequence). CDR3 length equals 16 residues. In DNA, the CDR3 is TGTGCCAGCAGTTACACCCGCTTCCCAGAAACCTCAGGGGCTTTCTTT. Its translation is CASSYTRFPETSGAFF.

The J gene is TRBJ2-1, the V gene TRBV24-1; 8 positions agree with TRBD2. Trimming cost V 5 bases and J 8 bases; bases outside gene matches: 13. Germline V gene lookup returns CDR1 KGHDR and CDR2 SFDVKD. The CDR3 runs 16 residues. The CDR3 region has the DNA TGTGCCACCAGTGCGGGAGGGGCAGTACGGGAAGATGAGCAGTTCTTC. It yields the protein CATSAGGAVREDEQFF.

This clonotype was detected ten times or more. The chain has TRBV3-1 and TRBJ2-4; 7 nucleotides line up with TRBD2. V was clipped by 4 bases and J by 6 bases; unmatched bases: 3. CDR1 and CDR2 from the germline V gene are LGHDT and YNNKEL (reference sequence). The CDR3 is 13 amino acids. This chain's CDR3 is CASSPGGTNIQYF. The CDR3 region has the DNA TGTGCCAGCAGCCCCGGGGGGACAAACATTCAGTACTTC.

This clonotype has at least ten counts. The genes are TRBV7-8 and TRBJ1-1; D is unclear. Germline V gives CDR1 SGHVS, CDR2 FQNEAQ. V lost 4 bases and J 7 bases, leaving 13 bases between the germline ends. The CDR3 is 13 amino acids. The CDR3 DNA reads TGTGCCAGCAGCTCCCCCCGAGGGCTTGAAGCTTTCTTT. It yields the protein CASSSPRGLEAFF.

This clonotype was seen many times. The rearrangement uses TRBV5-1 and TRBJ2-3; D may be TRBD2 (6 bases). The V gene lost 3 bases and the J gene lost 2 bases, with 10 bases spanning the gap. The germline V gene encodes CDR1 SGHRS and CDR2 YFSETQ. CDR3 size: 14 residues. The CDR3 sequence is CASSWRDLTDTQYF. The CDR3 DNA sequence: TGCGCCAGCAGCTGGCGGGACCTCACAGATACGCAGTATTTT.

This clonotype appeared a few times. The J gene is TRBJ2-6, the V gene TRBV6-5, with D possibly TRBD2 on 6 matching bases. Germline V gene lookup returns CDR1 MNHEY and CDR2 SVGAGI. Deletions cut 3 bases from V and 0 bases from J, with 21 bases between. The CDR3 consists of 20 residues. DNA for the CDR3: TGTGCCAGCAGTTATTCTAGGGGAGGAACGGATTTCTCTGGGGCCAACGTCCTGACTTTC. This translates into CASSYSRGGTDFSGANVLTF.

This clonotype was counted between two and nine times. V usage is TRBV11-2 and J usage is TRBJ1-1, with D hard to call. The V gene lost 5 bases and the J gene lost 0 bases, with 10 bases spanning the gap. CDR3 length: 14 amino acids. Germline CDR1 reads SGHAT; CDR2 reads FQNNGV. The CDR3 nucleotides read TGTGCCAGCAGCATGACGCAGATGAACACTGAAGCTTTCTTT. Protein product: CASSMTQMNTEAFF. The full variable domain, with the rest looked up from reference TRBV11-2 and TRBJ1-1, is EAGVAQSPRYKIIEKRQSVAFWCNPISGHATLYWYQQILGQGPKLLIQFQNNGVVDDSQLPKDRFSAERLKGVDSTLKIQPAKLEDSAVYLCASSMTQMNTEAFFGQGTRLTVV.

There are a few counts of this clonotype. The chain links TRBV2 to TRBJ2-5; D might be TRBD2 (5 bases). The V end was cut by 4 bases, the J end by 5 bases, with 11 bases between. Germline V gives CDR1 SNHLY, CDR2 FYNNEI. The CDR3 has 13 amino acids. The CDR3 loop reads CASSAGVLETQYF. CDR3 coding DNA: TGTGCCAGCAGTGCCGGGGTGCTCGAGACCCAGTACTTC.

This clonotype was picked up a small number of times. This rearrangement joins TRBV15 to TRBJ2-1; D uncertain. CDR3 length: 15 residues. Trimming took 0 bases from V and 9 from J, leaving 15 bases between them. Germline CDR1 and CDR2: LNHNV and YYDKDF (reference sequence). The CDR3: CATSRDVSYPREQFF. CDR3 coding DNA: TGTGCCACCAGCAGAGATGTCTCCTACCCCCGTGAGCAGTTCTTC.

This clonotype was detected many times. CDR3 nucleotide sequence: TGTGCCAGCAGTTGGTCGGGGCTCTTTCGGGCCAACGTCCTGACTTTC. Protein sequence: CASSWSGLFRANVLTF. This chain connects TRBV6-2 or TRBV6-3 to TRBJ2-6; D is possibly TRBD1 or TRBD2 (5 bases each). This CDR3 is built from 16 residues. CDR1 is MNHEY, CDR2 SVGEGT, per germline. The ends were cut back, 4 bases at V and 5 bases at J, with 15 bases in the middle.

Note on this clonotype: Relative to the germline gene, one junction end is altered; a read error may explain this. The chain employs TRBV15 and TRBJ2-7, with D perhaps matching TRBD1 (6 bases). Germline CDR1 reads LNHNV; CDR2 reads YYDKDF (reference sequence). The CDR3 is 16 amino acids. The CDR3 region is CATSRDPTGSSYEQYF. CDR3 coding DNA: TGTGCCACCAGCCGAGACCCGACAGGTAGCTCCTACGAGCAGTACTTC.

The chain joins TRBV29-1 to TRBJ2-5, with a weak D call TRBD2 (6 bases). Trimming removed 0 bases from V and 4 bases from J, with 12 bases in between. Germline CDR1 SQVTM, CDR2 ANQGSEA. The CDR3 loop spans 14 amino acids. The CDR3 loop is CSVEDRGGIETQYF. CDR3 DNA sequence: TGCAGCGTTGAAGATCGTGGAGGGATAGAGACCCAGTACTTC.